This TCR beta chain was captured in a study of T cells after yellow fever vaccination. Note on this clonotype: The antigen remains unidentified.

V lost 4 bases, J lost 2 bases, and 5 bases stayed unmatched. CDR1 and CDR2 (germline): LNHDA, SQIVND (reference sequence). This CDR3 is built from 14 residues. Whole-study findings and limits: Researchers report a weaker secondary response that nonetheless peaked faster, day 5 versus 15. Reappearance after the booster was observed for most primary-vaccination clones (96% CD4, over 70% CD8).

It was through 5'RACE template switching that TCR cDNA was made, with a universal primer site and UMIs added. TCRdb reprocessed the 5' RACE reads via MiXCR and lists one record per CDR3 protein. The data hold about 580,000 distinct CDR3 sequences, with around 16% observed a single time. This material consisted of PBMCs, taken 5 days after the first yellow fever vaccination. The rearrangement joins TRBV19 to TRBJ2-7; 7 bases map to TRBD1. The sequence derives from a man in his late teens or twenties who received the YFV17D yellow fever vaccine. The DNA for the CDR3 is TGTGCCAGTAGTACACTGACAGGGACCTACGAGCAGTACTTC. Translated: CASSTLTGTYEQYF.